This TCR beta chain was obtained from a study of vaccination and CD4 T cells after COVID-19. The treatment denotes: roughly 11-day PBMC culture with coronavirus spike peptide pools or control peptides (ViraFEST assay). According to the study, CD4+ T cells from the unexposed donor were gathered ahead of the COVID-19 pandemic (2011-2018). Cell culture was performed with more than 1.5 million PBMCs per well in the presence of around 9.4 IU/ml IL-2 and roughly 10 ug/ml peptide pools. Sequencing of DNA taken from cultured CD4+ T cells relied on the Oncomine TCR Beta short-read assay. DNA came from CD4+ T cells after culture. One entry per CDR3 protein, called by TCRdb with MiXCR from the PCR reads. Altogether 4,000 to 5,500 distinct CDR3 sequences are present, 60% being singletons, with the ten largest covering just over 35%. Losses at the gene ends were 4 bases for V and 5 bases for J; bases not matched to a gene: 9. CDR1 LNHNV and CDR2 YYDKDF come from the germline V gene (reference sequence). This CDR3 has 15 amino acids.

This clonotype has just one count. Its antigen is undetermined. Study-level points and caveats: Sampling was limited to relatively few convalescent patients, with no early post-infection timepoints studied.

The TCR originated in a human donor in good health. Material: CD4+ T cells from blood, cultured in vitro. The V gene is TRBV15, the J gene TRBJ2-7; 9 positions agree with TRBD2. As DNA, the CDR3 is TGTGCCACCAGCAATCGTAATAGCGGGAGCGACGAGCAGTACTTC. This codes for CATSNRNSGSDEQYF.